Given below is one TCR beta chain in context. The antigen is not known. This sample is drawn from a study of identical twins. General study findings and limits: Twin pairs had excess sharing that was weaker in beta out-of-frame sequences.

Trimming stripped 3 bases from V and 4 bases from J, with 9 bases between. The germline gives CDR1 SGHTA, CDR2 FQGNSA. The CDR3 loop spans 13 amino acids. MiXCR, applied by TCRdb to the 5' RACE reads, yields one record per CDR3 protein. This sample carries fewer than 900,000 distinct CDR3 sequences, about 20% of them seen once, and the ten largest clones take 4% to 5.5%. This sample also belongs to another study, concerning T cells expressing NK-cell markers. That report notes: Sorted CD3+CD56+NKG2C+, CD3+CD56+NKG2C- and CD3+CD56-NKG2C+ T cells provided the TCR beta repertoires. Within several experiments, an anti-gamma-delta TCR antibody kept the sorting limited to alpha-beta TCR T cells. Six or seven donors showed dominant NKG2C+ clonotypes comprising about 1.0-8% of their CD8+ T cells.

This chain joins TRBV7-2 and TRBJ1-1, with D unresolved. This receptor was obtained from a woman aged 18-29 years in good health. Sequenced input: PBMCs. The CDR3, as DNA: TGTGCCAGCAGCTTCTCTCAGCTCACTGAAGCTTTCTTT. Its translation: CASSFSQLTEAFF.